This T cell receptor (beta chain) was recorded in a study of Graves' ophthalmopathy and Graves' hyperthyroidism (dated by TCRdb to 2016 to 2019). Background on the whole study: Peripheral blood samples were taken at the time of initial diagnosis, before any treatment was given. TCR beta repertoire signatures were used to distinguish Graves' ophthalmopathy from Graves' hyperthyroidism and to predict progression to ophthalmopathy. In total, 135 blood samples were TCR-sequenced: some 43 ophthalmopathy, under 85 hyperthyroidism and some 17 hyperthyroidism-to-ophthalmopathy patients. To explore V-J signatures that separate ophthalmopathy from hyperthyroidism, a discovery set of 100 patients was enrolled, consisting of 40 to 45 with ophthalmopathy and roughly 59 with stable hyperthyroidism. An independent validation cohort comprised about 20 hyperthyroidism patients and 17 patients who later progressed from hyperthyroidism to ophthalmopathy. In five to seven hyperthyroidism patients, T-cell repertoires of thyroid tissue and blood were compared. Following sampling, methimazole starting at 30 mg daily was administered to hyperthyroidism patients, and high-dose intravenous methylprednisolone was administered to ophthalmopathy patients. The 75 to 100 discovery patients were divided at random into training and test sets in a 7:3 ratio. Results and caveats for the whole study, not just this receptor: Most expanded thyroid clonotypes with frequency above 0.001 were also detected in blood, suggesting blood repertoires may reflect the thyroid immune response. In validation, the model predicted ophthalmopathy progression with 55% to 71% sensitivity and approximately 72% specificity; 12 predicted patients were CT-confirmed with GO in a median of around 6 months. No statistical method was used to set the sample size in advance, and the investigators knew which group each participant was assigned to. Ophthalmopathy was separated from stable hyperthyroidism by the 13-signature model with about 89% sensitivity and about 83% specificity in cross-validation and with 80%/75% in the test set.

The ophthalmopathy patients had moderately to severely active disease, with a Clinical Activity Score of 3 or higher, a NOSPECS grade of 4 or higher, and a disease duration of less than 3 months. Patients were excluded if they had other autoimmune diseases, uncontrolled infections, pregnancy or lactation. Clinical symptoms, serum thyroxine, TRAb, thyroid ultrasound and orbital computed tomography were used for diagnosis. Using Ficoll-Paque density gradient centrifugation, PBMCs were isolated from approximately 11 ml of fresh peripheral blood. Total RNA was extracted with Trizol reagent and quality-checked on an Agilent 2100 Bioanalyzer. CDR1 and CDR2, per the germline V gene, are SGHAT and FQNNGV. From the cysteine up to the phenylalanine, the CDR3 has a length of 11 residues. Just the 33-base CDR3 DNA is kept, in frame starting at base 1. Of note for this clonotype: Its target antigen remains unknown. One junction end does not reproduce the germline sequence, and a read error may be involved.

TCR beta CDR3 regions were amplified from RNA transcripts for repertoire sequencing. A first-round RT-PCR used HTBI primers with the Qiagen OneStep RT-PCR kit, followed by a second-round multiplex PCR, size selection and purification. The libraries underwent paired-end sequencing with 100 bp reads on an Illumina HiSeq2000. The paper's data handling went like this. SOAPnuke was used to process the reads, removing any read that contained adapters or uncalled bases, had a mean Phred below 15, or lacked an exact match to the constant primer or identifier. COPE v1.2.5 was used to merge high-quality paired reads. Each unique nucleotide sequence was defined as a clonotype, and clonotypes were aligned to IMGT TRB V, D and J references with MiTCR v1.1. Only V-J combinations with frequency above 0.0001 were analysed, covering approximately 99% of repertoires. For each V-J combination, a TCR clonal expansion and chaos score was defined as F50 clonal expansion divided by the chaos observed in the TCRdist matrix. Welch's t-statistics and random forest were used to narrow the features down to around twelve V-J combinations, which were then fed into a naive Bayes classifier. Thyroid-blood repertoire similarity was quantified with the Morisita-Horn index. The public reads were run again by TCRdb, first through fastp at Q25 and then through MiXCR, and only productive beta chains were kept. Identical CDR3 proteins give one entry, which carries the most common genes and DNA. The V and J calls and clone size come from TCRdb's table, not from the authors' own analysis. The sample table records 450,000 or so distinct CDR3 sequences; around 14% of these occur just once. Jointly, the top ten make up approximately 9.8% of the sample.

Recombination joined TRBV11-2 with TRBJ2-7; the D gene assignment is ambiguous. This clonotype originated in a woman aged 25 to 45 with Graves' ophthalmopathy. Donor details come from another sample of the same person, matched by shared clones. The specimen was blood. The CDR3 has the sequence CASRRKEVWNF. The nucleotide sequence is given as TGTGCCAGCAGGCGTAAAGAGGTCTGGAACTTC.